Below are 28 T cell receptor beta chains sequenced from a single sample in a study of blood T cell repertoires in COVID-19. Data came from immunoSEQ multiplex PCR; TCRdb stores just in-frame clones and leaves some out. This table has hundreds of thousands of clones, approximately 90% appearing once. Sequencing used PBMCs or T cells enriched from blood (not recorded which). The receptor set was obtained from a woman aged 18-35 years who had recovered from COVID-19.

The V gene is TRBV19, the J gene TRBJ1-2; 8 bases match TRBD1. The CDR3 runs 13 residues. CDR1 and CDR2 (germline): LNHDA, SQIVND (reference sequence). The V gene end was trimmed by 9 bases and the J gene end by 5 bases; junction bases not matched to a gene: 8. The CDR3 DNA reads TGTGCCAGCGTCCCGGGACAGGCTTATGGCTACACCTTC. Translated, it gives CASVPGQAYGYTF.

The rearrangement uses TRBV19 and TRBJ1-1; weak D call: TRBD1 (6 bases). Trimming left V 6 bases short and J 2 bases short, with 13 bases between. The CDR3 runs to 14 residues. Germline V gene sequence: CDR1 LNHDA, CDR2 SQIVND (reference sequence). CDR3 amino acids: CASRGDRFNTEAFF. CDR3 nucleotide sequence: TGTGCCAGTAGGGGAGACAGGTTCAACACTGAAGCTTTCTTT.

The chain employs TRBV5-5 and TRBJ1-4; TRBD1 matches at 7 bases. The length of the CDR3 is 15 residues. Trimming removed 2 bases from V and 7 bases from J; junction bases left unmatched: 8. Germline loops: CDR1 SGHKS, CDR2 YYEKEE (reference sequence). The DNA for the CDR3 is TGTGCCAGCAGCTTCACAGGGGACTGGGGTGAAAAACTGTTTTTT. This sequence encodes CASSFTGDWGEKLFF.

The chain joins TRBV13 to TRBJ2-7; 9 bases are shared with TRBD2. The CDR3 has 14 amino acids. CDR1 and CDR2 from the germline V gene are PRHDT and FYEKMQ (reference sequence). J lost 1 base, V lost 6 bases, and 4 bases had no gene match. For the CDR3, the DNA is TGTGCCAGCAGAATTAGCGGGAGTTCCTACGAGCAGTACTTC. The encoded protein is CASRISGSSYEQYF.

The chain has TRBV28 and TRBJ1-1, with D uncertain. CDR1 MDHEN and CDR2 SYDVKM come from the germline V gene. V lost 3 bases and J lost 3, with 11 bases in between. The CDR3 spans 14 residues. The DNA for the CDR3 is TGTGCCAGCAGTTTTATTCGTTCGGACACTGAAGCTTTCTTT. Protein sequence: CASSFIRSDTEAFF.

The genes are TRBV4-1 and TRBJ2-3; 10 positions match TRBD2. The CDR3 spans 18 residues. The V and J ends lost 2 bases and 2 bases, in that order; junction bases with no gene match: 10. CDR1 and CDR2 (germline): MGHRA, YSYEKL. DNA of the CDR3: TGCGCCAGCAGCCAAAGGGAGGCTAGCGGGGGACCCACAGATACGCAGTATTTT. Protein: CASSQREASGGPTDTQYF.

The chain links TRBV5-1 to TRBJ1-4; tentative D call: TRBD1 (5 bases). Germline V gene lookup returns CDR1 SGHRS and CDR2 YFSETQ. Trimming cost V 4 bases and J 7 bases, with 8 bases left between them. The length of the CDR3 is 12 residues. In DNA, the CDR3 is TGCGCCAGCAGCCCCGGGGGTGAAAAACTGTTTTTT. Translating gives CASSPGGEKLFF.

The chain uses TRBV12-3 or TRBV12-4 and TRBJ2-7, with a possible D match to TRBD2 (6 bases). This CDR3 is 12 amino acids long. The V gene lost 6 bases and the J gene lost 6 bases, with 12 bases spanning the gap. Here the CDR3 DNA reads TGTGCCAGCAGAACCTCTAGCGTCGAGCAGTACTTC. Amino acid sequence: CASRTSSVEQYF.

This clone was recorded only once. The chain carries TRBV5-5 and TRBJ2-5, with D perhaps TRBD1 (6 bases). Germline V gene lookup returns CDR1 SGHKS and CDR2 YYEKEE (reference sequence). CDR3 length: 13 residues. V lost 4 bases and J 5 bases, leaving 12 bases between the germline ends. The CDR3 DNA is TGTGCCAGCAGCCCCGGCAGGGGTGAGACCCAGTACTTC. Protein product: CASSPGRGETQYF. Based on the CDR3 plus reference TRBV5-5 and TRBJ2-5, the full variable domain is DAGVTQSPTHLIKTRGQQVTLRCSPISGHKSVSWYQQVLGQGPQFIFQYYEKEERGRGNFPDRFSARQFPNYSSELNVNALLLGDSALYLCASSPGRGETQYFGPGTRLLVL.

This chain connects TRBV27 to TRBJ2-3, with D perhaps TRBD2 (5 bases). CDR1 and CDR2 from the germline V gene are MNHEY and SMNVEV (reference sequence). V lost 1 base and J lost 1, with 12 bases in between. The CDR3 has 16 residues. CDR3 region: CASSLYWDSGTDTQYF. The CDR3 nucleotides read TGTGCCAGCAGTTTATACTGGGATAGCGGCACAGATACGCAGTATTTT.

Here the CDR3 DNA reads TGTGCCAGCAGGAAGGACAGGGGGGGTAACTATGGCTACACCTTC. Translated: CASRKDRGGNYGYTF. The chain recombines TRBV2 with TRBJ1-2, with TRBD1 identical over 10 bases. Trimming took 6 bases from V and 1 from J; bases not matched to a gene: 5. CDR1 is SNHLY, CDR2 FYNNEI, per germline. This CDR3 contains 15 residues.

In DNA, the CDR3 is TGCGCCAGCAGCTTGGATCCAACTAGCGGGGGGGCATTGTATGAGCAGTTCTTC. It yields the protein CASSLDPTSGGALYEQFF. The chain joins TRBV5-1 to TRBJ2-1, with 13 bases aligning to TRBD2. The germline V gene has CDR1 SGHRS and CDR2 YFSETQ. The CDR3 sequence is 18 residues long. V lost 0 bases to trimming and J lost 8 bases; unmatched junction nucleotides: 11.

V usage is TRBV6-5 and J usage is TRBJ2-7; a weak D match, TRBD1 (5 bases). V was clipped by 6 bases and J by 2 bases, with 11 bases between them. CDR1 is MNHEY and CDR2 is SVGAGI in the germline V gene. CDR3 length: 13 amino acids. DNA for the CDR3: TGTGCCAGCAGCAGACAGCAGACCTACGAGCAGTACTTC. It encodes CASSRQQTYEQYF.

The rearrangement uses TRBV18 and TRBJ2-5; 11 nucleotides line up with TRBD1. With 1 base clipped from V and 10 bases from J, the junction kept 8 bases outside the gene matches. CDR3 length equals 15 residues. Germline CDR1 is KGHSH and CDR2 is LQKENI. CDR3 bases: TGTGCCAGCTCACCACTCCCCGGGACAGGGGGGCGCCAGTACTTC. This gives the protein CASSPLPGTGGRQYF.

V gene TRBV6-2 or TRBV6-3 combines with J gene TRBJ2-1; the D gene is possibly TRBD2 (7 bases). V lost 4 bases to trimming and J lost 8 bases, with 24 bases between them. The CDR3 runs to 17 residues. CDR1 is MNHEY, CDR2 SVGEGT, per germline. Here the CDR3 DNA reads TGTGCCAGCAGTTCTACGAGGCGGGGGCCCTTAGGCGATGAGCAGTTCTTC. It yields the protein CASSSTRRGPLGDEQFF.

The chain is built from TRBV6-5 and TRBJ1-2, with D tentatively TRBD1 (6 bases). Germline CDR1 reads MNHEY; CDR2 reads SVGAGI. This CDR3 region has 14 residues. The V and J ends lost 0 bases and 6 bases respectively, with 11 bases between them. The CDR3, as DNA: TGTGCCAGCAGTTACTCTAAGGGGGACGATGGCTACACCTTC. Its protein is CASSYSKGDDGYTF.

V and J are TRBV7-9 and TRBJ1-1; tentatively, D is TRBD1 (5 bases). Germline V lookup: CDR1 SEHNR, CDR2 FQNEAQ (reference sequence). Deletions cut 5 bases from V and 0 bases from J, with 13 bases between. This CDR3 comprises 15 residues. DNA of the CDR3: TGTGCCAGCAGCGGATGGCGACAGATGAACACTGAAGCTTTCTTT. Translating gives CASSGWRQMNTEAFF.

V gene TRBV6-1 combines with J gene TRBJ1-2, with 10 bases lining up with TRBD1. CDR3 length equals 17 residues. Germline V lookup: CDR1 MNHNS, CDR2 SASEGT. Losses at the gene ends were 4 bases for V and 6 bases for J; bases not matched to a gene: 14. The CDR3 region has the DNA TGTGCCAGCAGTGTTTTCCCGCTAGGGACAGGGGACAATGGCTACACCTTC. This codes for CASSVFPLGTGDNGYTF.

The chain combines TRBV7-9 with TRBJ2-3; D not certain. Trimming removed 2 bases at V and 1 base at J, with 10 bases between. The CDR3 extends over 15 amino acids. Germline V gene sequence: CDR1 SEHNR, CDR2 FQNEAQ (reference sequence). DNA of the CDR3: TGTGCCAGCAGCTTATGGCTCCCCCGCACAGATACGCAGTATTTT. Translated, it gives CASSLWLPRTDTQYF.

The rearrangement uses TRBV6-2 or TRBV6-3 and TRBJ2-5; 8 nucleotides match TRBD2. Germline V lookup: CDR1 MNHEY, CDR2 SVGEGT. The trim removed 2 bases at V and 4 bases at J, leaving 12 bases unmatched. The CDR3 has 17 amino acids. CDR3 in amino acids: CASSYDPSGPERETQYF. The CDR3 DNA reads TGTGCCAGCAGTTACGATCCTAGCGGGCCGGAAAGAGAGACCCAGTACTTC.

This chain uses TRBV6-1 with TRBJ2-7, with 9 bases fitting TRBD2. This CDR3 is 15 amino acids long. After removal of 2 bases from V and 5 bases from J, the junction contained 7 bases not matched to a gene. Germline V gene lookup returns CDR1 MNHNS and CDR2 SASEGT. Here the CDR3 reads CASSEMVAGVHEQYF. CDR3 DNA: TGTGCCAGCAGTGAAATGGTAGCGGGAGTACACGAGCAGTACTTC.

The chain joins TRBV7-2 to TRBJ2-7; 8 bases are a match to TRBD2. The CDR3 sequence is 15 residues long. V shed 2 bases, J shed 3 bases, and the junction held 6 bases outside the gene matches. Germline loops: CDR1 SGHTA, CDR2 FQGNSA. The CDR3 region is CASSLRGSGSYEQYF. CDR3 DNA: TGTGCCAGCAGCTTAAGAGGGAGCGGGAGCTACGAGCAGTACTTC.

A few counts support this clone. This sequence joins TRBV4-1 and TRBJ1-3; D is uncertain. CDR1 MGHRA and CDR2 YSYEKL come from the germline V gene. Trimming stripped 0 bases from V and 8 bases from J, with 8 bases between. The CDR3 consists of 13 residues. This CDR3 is CASSQDSGDTIYF. Written as DNA, the CDR3 is TGCGCCAGCAGCCAAGATTCCGGGGACACCATATATTTT.

This clone was observed a single time. A much larger clone differs from this one at a single base, so this may be a read error. The V call is TRBV7-8, the J call TRBJ1-1; unclear D gene. The CDR3 covers 13 residues. The V gene's germline CDR1 is SGHVS and CDR2 FQNEAQ. V was pared by 2 bases and J by 1 base, with 5 bases between. CDR3 sequence (DNA): TGTGCCAGCAGCTTATCCGGGAACACTGAAGCTTTCTTT. This gives the protein CASSLSGNTEAFF.

This clone was found once. The chain employs TRBV4-1 and TRBJ1-4; D ambiguous. The CDR3 loop spans 17 amino acids. Trimming left V 6 bases short and J 2 bases short, with 19 bases between. Germline V CDR1 and CDR2: MGHRA, YSYEKL. The CDR3 sequence: CASSRITTAGTNEKLFF. The CDR3 nucleotides read TGCGCCAGCAGTCGAATTACGACCGCAGGCACTAATGAAAAACTGTTTTTT.

The chain carries TRBV6-6 and TRBJ2-5; TRBD2 matches at 10 bases. The V gene end was trimmed by 0 bases and the J gene end by 4 bases; junction bases not matched to a gene: 2. The CDR3 totals 15 residues. Germline V CDR1 and CDR2: MNHNY, SVGAGI (reference sequence). The CDR3 DNA is TGTGCCAGCAGTTACTCGGGACTAGCGTCAGAGACCCAGTACTTC. The encoded protein is CASSYSGLASETQYF.

This clone was found once. V gene TRBV28 combines with J gene TRBJ1-1; the match to TRBD1 covers 8 bases. J lost 8 bases, V lost 5 bases, and 4 bases had no gene match. Germline V lookup: CDR1 MDHEN, CDR2 SYDVKM. CDR3 length equals 12 residues. CDR3 in amino acids: CASSGYRGEAFF. The CDR3 region has the DNA TGTGCCAGCAGTGGGTACAGGGGGGAAGCTTTCTTT.

This chain links TRBV6-5 with TRBJ1-2, with 7 bases matching TRBD1. CDR3 length: 15 residues. The ends lost 5 bases at V and 7 bases at J; junction bases unmatched: 13. Germline V gives CDR1 MNHEY, CDR2 SVGAGI. CDR3 sequence reads: CASSHRRDRIAGYTF. The DNA for the CDR3 is TGTGCCAGCAGTCACCGGAGGGACAGAATAGCTGGCTACACCTTC.